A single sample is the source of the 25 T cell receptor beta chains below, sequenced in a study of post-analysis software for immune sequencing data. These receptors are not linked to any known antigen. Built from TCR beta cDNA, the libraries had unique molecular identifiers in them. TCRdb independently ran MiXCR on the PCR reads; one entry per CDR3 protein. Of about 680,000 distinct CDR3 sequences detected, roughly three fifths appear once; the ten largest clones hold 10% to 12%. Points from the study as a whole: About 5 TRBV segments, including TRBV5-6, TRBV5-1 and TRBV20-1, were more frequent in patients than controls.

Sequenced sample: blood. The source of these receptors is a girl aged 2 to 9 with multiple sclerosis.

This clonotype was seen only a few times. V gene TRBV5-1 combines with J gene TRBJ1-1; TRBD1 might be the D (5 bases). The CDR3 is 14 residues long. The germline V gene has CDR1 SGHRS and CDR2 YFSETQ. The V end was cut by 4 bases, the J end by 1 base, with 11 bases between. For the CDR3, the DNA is TGCGCCAGCAGCGTGGGACCCCAGAACACTGAAGCTTTCTTT. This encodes CASSVGPQNTEAFF.

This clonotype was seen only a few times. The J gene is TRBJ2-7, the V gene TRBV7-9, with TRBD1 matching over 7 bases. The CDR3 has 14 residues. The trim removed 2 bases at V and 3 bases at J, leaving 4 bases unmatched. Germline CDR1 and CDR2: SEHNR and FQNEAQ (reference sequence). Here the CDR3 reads CASSLPGQSYEQYF. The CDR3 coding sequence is TGTGCCAGCAGCTTACCGGGACAGAGCTACGAGCAGTACTTC.

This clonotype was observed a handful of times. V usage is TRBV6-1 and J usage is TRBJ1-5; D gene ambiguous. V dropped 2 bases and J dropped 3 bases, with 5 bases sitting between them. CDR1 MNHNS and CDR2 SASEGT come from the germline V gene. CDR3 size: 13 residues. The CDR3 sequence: CASSEWFNQPQHF. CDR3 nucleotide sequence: TGTGCCAGCAGTGAATGGTTCAATCAGCCCCAGCATTTT.

In DNA form, the CDR3 reads TGTGCCAGCAGGGCGTATCACAGGGGTGGCACAGATACGCAGTATTTT. This codes for CASRAYHRGGTDTQYF. The genes are TRBV12-3 or TRBV12-4 and TRBJ2-3; 7 bases map to TRBD1. The CDR3 loop spans 16 amino acids. Germline trimming cut 6 bases from V and 1 base from J; bases unmatched to any gene: 10.

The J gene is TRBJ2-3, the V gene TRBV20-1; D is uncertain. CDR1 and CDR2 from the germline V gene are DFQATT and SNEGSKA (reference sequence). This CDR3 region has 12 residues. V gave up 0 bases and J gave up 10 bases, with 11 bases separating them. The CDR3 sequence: CSAREGPRAQYF. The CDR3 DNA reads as TGCAGTGCTAGAGAGGGCCCTCGAGCGCAGTATTTT.

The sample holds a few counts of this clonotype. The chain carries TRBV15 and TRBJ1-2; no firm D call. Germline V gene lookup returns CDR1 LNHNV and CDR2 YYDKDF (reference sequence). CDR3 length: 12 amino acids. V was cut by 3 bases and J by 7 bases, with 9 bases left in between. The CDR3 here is CATSSSLSGYTF. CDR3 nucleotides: TGTGCCACCAGCAGTTCCCTTAGTGGCTACACCTTC.

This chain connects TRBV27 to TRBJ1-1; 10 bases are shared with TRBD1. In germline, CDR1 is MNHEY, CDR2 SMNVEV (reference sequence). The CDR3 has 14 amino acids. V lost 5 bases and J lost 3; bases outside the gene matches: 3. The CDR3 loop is CASSVDRGHTEAFF. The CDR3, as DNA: TGTGCCAGCAGTGTCGACAGGGGGCACACTGAAGCTTTCTTT.

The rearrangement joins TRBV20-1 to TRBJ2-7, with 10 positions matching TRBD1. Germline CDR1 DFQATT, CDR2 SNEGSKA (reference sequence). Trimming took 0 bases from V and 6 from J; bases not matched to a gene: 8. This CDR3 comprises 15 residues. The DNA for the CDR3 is TGCAGTGCTAGAGATCGGGGGACAGGGGCTGTCGAGCAGTACTTC. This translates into CSARDRGTGAVEQYF.

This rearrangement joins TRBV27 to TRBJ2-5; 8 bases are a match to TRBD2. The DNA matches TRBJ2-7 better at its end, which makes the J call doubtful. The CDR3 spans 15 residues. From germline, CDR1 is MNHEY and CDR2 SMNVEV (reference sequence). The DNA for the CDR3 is TGTGCCAGCAGTTTTCTCTCGGGAGGGCCCTACGAGCAGTACTTC. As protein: CASSFLSGGPYEQYF.

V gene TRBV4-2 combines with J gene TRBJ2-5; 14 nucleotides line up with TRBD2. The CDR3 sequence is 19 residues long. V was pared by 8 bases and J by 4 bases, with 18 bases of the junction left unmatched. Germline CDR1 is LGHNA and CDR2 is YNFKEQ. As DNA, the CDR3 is TGTGCCAGCGGCCGCACACTGGGACTAGCGGGAGATCTGGGAGAGACCCAGTACTTC. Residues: CASGRTLGLAGDLGETQYF.

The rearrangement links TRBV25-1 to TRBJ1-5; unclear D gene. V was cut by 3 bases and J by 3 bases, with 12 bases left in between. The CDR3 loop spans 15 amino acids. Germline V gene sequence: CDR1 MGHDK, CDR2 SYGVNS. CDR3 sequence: CASSDIVGYNQPQHF. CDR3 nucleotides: TGTGCCAGCAGTGACATAGTGGGGTACAATCAGCCCCAGCATTTT.

The CDR3 sequence is CASSLRRDPLFSTDTQYF. In DNA, the CDR3 is TGCGCCAGCAGCTTGAGGAGGGATCCTCTTTTTAGCACAGATACGCAGTATTTT. The genes are TRBV5-1 and TRBJ2-3; D is possibly TRBD2 (6 bases). Germline V gene sequence: CDR1 SGHRS, CDR2 YFSETQ. With 1 base removed from V and 0 bases from J, the gap between germline ends came to 18 bases. CDR3 length: 18 amino acids.

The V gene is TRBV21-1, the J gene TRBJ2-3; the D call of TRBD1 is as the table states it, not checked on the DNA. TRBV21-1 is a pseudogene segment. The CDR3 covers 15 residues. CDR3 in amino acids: CASTWVTGEEDTQYF. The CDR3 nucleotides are TGTGCCAGCACCTGGGTGACAGGGGAGGAGGATACGCAGTATTTT.

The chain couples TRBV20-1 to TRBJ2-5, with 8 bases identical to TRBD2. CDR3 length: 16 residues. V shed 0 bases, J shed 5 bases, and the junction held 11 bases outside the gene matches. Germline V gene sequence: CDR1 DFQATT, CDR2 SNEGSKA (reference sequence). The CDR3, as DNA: TGCAGTGCTAGAGATCCAGACGCGGGGGGTGGGGAGACCCAGTACTTC. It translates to CSARDPDAGGGETQYF.

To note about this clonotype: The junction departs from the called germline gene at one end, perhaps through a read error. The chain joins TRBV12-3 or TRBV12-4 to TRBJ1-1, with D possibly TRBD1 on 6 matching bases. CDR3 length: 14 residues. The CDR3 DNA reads TGTGCCTGCAGTTTGCGAGGGGGTCACACTGAAGCTTTCTTT. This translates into CACSLRGGHTEAFF.

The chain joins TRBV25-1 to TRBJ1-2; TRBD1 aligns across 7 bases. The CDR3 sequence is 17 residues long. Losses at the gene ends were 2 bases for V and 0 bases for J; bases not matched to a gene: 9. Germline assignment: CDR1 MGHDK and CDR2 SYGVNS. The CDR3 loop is CASSEPGTVGANYGYTF. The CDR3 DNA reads TGTGCCAGCAGTGAACCCGGGACAGTAGGGGCTAACTATGGCTACACCTTC.

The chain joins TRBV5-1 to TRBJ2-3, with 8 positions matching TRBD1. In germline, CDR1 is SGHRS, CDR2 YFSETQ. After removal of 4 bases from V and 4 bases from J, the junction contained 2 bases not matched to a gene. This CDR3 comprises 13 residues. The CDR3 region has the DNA TGCGCCAGCAGCGGACAGGGACCAGATACGCAGTATTTT. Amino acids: CASSGQGPDTQYF.

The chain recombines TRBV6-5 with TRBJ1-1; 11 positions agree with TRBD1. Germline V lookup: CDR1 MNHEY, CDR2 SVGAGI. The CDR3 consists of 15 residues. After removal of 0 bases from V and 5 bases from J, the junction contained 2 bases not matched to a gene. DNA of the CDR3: TGTGCCAGCAGTTACTCCGGACAGGGGGCAACTGAAGCTTTCTTT. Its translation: CASSYSGQGATEAFF.

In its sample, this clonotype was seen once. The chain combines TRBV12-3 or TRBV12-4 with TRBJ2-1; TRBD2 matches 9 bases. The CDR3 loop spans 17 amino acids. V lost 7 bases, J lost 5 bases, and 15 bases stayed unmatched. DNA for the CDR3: TGTGCCAGCATCCGGCGGCGGGGGGGCCTCTTGAACAATGAGCAGTTCTTC. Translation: CASIRRRGGLLNNEQFF.

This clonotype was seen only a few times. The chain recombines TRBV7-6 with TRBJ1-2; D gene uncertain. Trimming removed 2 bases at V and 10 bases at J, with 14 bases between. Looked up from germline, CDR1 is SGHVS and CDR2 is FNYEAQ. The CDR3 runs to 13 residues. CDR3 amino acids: CASSLSEDSDYTF. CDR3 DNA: TGTGCCAGCAGCTTATCGGAGGACTCTGACTACACCTTC.

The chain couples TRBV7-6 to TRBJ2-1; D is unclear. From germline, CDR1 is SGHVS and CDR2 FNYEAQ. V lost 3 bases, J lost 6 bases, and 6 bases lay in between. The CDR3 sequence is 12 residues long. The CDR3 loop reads CASSFEANEQFF. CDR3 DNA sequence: TGTGCCAGCAGCTTCGAAGCCAATGAGCAGTTCTTC.

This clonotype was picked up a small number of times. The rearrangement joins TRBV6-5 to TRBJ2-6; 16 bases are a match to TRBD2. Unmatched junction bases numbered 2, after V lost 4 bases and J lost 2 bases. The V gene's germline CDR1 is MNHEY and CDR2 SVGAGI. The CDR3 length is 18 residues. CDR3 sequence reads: CASSSGLAGGPGANVLTF. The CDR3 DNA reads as TGTGCCAGCAGTTCGGGACTAGCGGGGGGGCCTGGGGCCAACGTCCTGACTTTC.

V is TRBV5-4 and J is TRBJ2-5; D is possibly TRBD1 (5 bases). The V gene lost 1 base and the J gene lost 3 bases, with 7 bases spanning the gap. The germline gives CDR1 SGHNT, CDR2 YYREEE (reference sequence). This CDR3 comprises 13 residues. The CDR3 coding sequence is TGTGCCAGCAGCTTGCAGGGTAAAGAGACCCAGTACTTC. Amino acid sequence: CASSLQGKETQYF.

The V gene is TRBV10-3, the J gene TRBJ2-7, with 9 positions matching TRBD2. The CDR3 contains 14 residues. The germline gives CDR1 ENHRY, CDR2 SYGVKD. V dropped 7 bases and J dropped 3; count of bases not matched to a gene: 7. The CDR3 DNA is TGTGCCATCACCCGTAGCGGGAGTCTCTACGAGCAGTACTTC. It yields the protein CAITRSGSLYEQYF.

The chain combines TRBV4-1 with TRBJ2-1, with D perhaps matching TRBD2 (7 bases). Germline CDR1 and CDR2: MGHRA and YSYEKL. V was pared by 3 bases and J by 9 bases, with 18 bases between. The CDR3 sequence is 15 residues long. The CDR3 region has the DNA TGCGCCAGCAGCCAGGGTTCGAGGGAGGGGGGTGAGCAGTTCTTC. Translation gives CASSQGSREGGEQFF.